This is a list of T cell receptor beta chains from one sample in a study of T cell responses to AZD1222 COVID-19 vaccine. Data came from immunoSEQ multiplex PCR; TCRdb stores just in-frame clones and leaves some out. The data show 130,000 or so clones, approximately 93% seen once. The sample consisted of peripheral blood, taken on day 0 of AZD1222 vaccination. The receptors stem from an adult in good health. Both conserved end residues are part of each CDR3. D genes are given only for firm matches. For some rows the clone size is stated as once, few or many, or as a class when expanded; others skip it.

v_call: TRBV5-1; d_call: .; j_call: TRBJ2-7; clone_size: once; cdr3_nt: TGCGCCAGCAGCCCCGGGACTCAAACCTACGAGCAGTACTTC; cdr3_aa: CASSPGTQTYEQYF
v_call: TRBV2; d_call: .; j_call: TRBJ1-5; clone_size: .; cdr3_nt: TGTGCCGGGGGGATTCGTAATCAGCCCCAGCATTTT; cdr3_aa: CAGGIRNQPQHF
v_call: TRBV9; d_call: TRBD1; j_call: TRBJ1-3; clone_size: .; cdr3_nt: TGTGCCAGCAGCGTAGACTTGGGACAGGGCTACTCTGGAAACACCATATATTTT; cdr3_aa: CASSVDLGQGYSGNTIYF
v_call: TRBV5-1; d_call: TRBD1; j_call: TRBJ2-7; clone_size: .; cdr3_nt: TGCGCCAGCAGCTTAGAGACAGGGCCCTACGAGCAGTACTTC; cdr3_aa: CASSLETGPYEQYF
v_call: TRBV19; d_call: .; j_call: TRBJ1-3; clone_size: .; cdr3_nt: TGTGCCAGTAGAGTGGGCAGTGGAATTGGAAACACCATATATTTT; cdr3_aa: CASRVGSGIGNTIYF
v_call: TRBV5-1; d_call: .; j_call: TRBJ1-3; clone_size: .; cdr3_nt: TGCGCCAGCAGCTTGTCGCCTGGGGCGGGAAACACCATATATTTT; cdr3_aa: CASSLSPGAGNTIYF
v_call: TRBV11-2; d_call: TRBD1; j_call: TRBJ1-2; clone_size: .; cdr3_nt: TGTGCCAGCAGCTTACAAACGGGGACAGGGGGCCTTGGCTACACCTTC; cdr3_aa: CASSLQTGTGGLGYTF
v_call: TRBV18; d_call: TRBD2; j_call: TRBJ2-5; clone_size: .; cdr3_nt: TGTGCCAGCTCACCAAGACTAGCGGGGGGGCCCTCGGGAGAGACCCAGTACTTC; cdr3_aa: CASSPRLAGGPSGETQYF
v_call: TRBV7-9; d_call: .; j_call: TRBJ1-2; clone_size: .; cdr3_nt: TGTGCCAGCAGCTTAGACGGCCTCGCAGGGGTTACTAACTATGGCTACACCTTC; cdr3_aa: CASSLDGLAGVTNYGYTF
v_call: TRBV3-1/TRBV3-2; d_call: .; j_call: TRBJ1-5; clone_size: .; cdr3_nt: TGTGCCAGCAGCCTTGGACTGGTAGTGCGTCAGCCCCAGCATTTT; cdr3_aa: CASSLGLVVRQPQHF
v_call: TRBV25-1; d_call: .; j_call: TRBJ1-6; clone_size: .; cdr3_nt: TGTGCCAGCAGTGAATATAGGCCAGGGAGTAGTTCACCCCTCCACTTT; cdr3_aa: CASSEYRPGSSSPLHF
v_call: TRBV15; d_call: TRBD1; j_call: TRBJ2-7; clone_size: .; cdr3_nt: TGTGCCACCAGCCGGGACAGGGCGTCCCACGAGCAGTACTTC; cdr3_aa: CATSRDRASHEQYF
v_call: TRBV3-1/TRBV3-2; d_call: .; j_call: TRBJ2-1; clone_size: .; cdr3_nt: TGTGCCAGCAACTCAGAAGACTCCTACAATGAGCAGTTCTTC; cdr3_aa: CASNSEDSYNEQFF
v_call: TRBV7-8; d_call: .; j_call: TRBJ2-2; clone_size: .; cdr3_nt: TGTGCCAGCAGCTTATTTCTGGACACCGGGGAGCTGTTTTTT; cdr3_aa: CASSLFLDTGELFF
v_call: TRBV29-1; d_call: .; j_call: TRBJ1-1; clone_size: .; cdr3_nt: TGCAGCGTGGGGTGGCGGGGAGCAAACACTGAAGCTTTCTTT; cdr3_aa: CSVGWRGANTEAFF
v_call: TRBV7-3; d_call: TRBD1; j_call: TRBJ1-2; clone_size: .; cdr3_nt: TGTGCCAGCAGCTTAACCCCGGGACAGAAGGAAGGAGGCTACACCTTC; cdr3_aa: CASSLTPGQKEGGYTF
v_call: TRBV7-9; d_call: .; j_call: TRBJ2-7; clone_size: .; cdr3_nt: TGTGCCAGCAACCATTGGCAGGGAGCTTCCTACGAGCAGTACTTC; cdr3_aa: CASNHWQGASYEQYF
v_call: TRBV28; d_call: .; j_call: TRBJ1-5; clone_size: .; cdr3_nt: TGTGCCCGATATGGTACCGGAGGGTATAGCAATCAGCCCCAGCATTTT; cdr3_aa: CARYGTGGYSNQPQHF
v_call: TRBV5-1; d_call: TRBD1; j_call: TRBJ2-1; clone_size: .; cdr3_nt: TGCGCCAGCAGCCCCTGGGACAGCTCCTACAATGAGCAGTTCTTC; cdr3_aa: CASSPWDSSYNEQFF
v_call: TRBV12-3/TRBV12-4; d_call: .; j_call: TRBJ1-6; clone_size: .; cdr3_nt: TGTGCCAGCAGTCCCGGCCGCGAAGATGAGGGCCACTTT; cdr3_aa: CASSPGREDEGHF
v_call: TRBV5-1; d_call: TRBD2; j_call: TRBJ2-6; clone_size: .; cdr3_nt: TGCGCCAGCAGCCTCCCGGGACCGGGGGGGGCTGGGGCCAACGTCCTGACTTTC; cdr3_aa: CASSLPGPGGAGANVLTF
v_call: TRBV7-9; d_call: .; j_call: TRBJ1-4; clone_size: .; cdr3_nt: TGTGCCAGCAGCTTGCCCACCCGACGGAACAGTAATGAAAAACTGTTTTTT; cdr3_aa: CASSLPTRRNSNEKLFF
v_call: TRBV30; d_call: .; j_call: TRBJ1-2; clone_size: once; cdr3_nt: TGTGCCTGGAATAGGCAGGGGGGCTACACCTTC; cdr3_aa: CAWNRQGGYTF
v_call: TRBV6-5; d_call: TRBD1; j_call: TRBJ2-3; clone_size: once; cdr3_nt: TGTGCCAGCAGTTACGACAGGGGGCGGCCCACAGATACGCAGTATTTT; cdr3_aa: CASSYDRGRPTDTQYF
v_call: TRBV4-2; d_call: TRBD2; j_call: TRBJ2-1; clone_size: few; cdr3_nt: TGTGCCAGCAGCCAAGCTCTCCTAGCGGGAGGGCCTGAGCAGTTCTTC; cdr3_aa: CASSQALLAGGPEQFF
v_call: TRBV4-1; d_call: .; j_call: TRBJ2-2; clone_size: .; cdr3_nt: TGCGCCAGCAGCCATTCCTCAACCTTCACCGGGGAGCTGTTTTTT; cdr3_aa: CASSHSSTFTGELFF
v_call: TRBV5-5; d_call: .; j_call: TRBJ2-1; clone_size: .; cdr3_nt: TGTGCCAGCAGCTTAAGGGAGTCCTACAATGAGCAGTTCTTC; cdr3_aa: CASSLRESYNEQFF
v_call: TRBV19; d_call: .; j_call: TRBJ1-6; clone_size: .; cdr3_nt: TGTGCCAGTAGTATACGGACAGTTCGGGGCTCCTATAATTCACCCCTCCACTTT; cdr3_aa: CASSIRTVRGSYNSPLHF
v_call: TRBV4-2; d_call: TRBD1; j_call: TRBJ2-7; clone_size: few; cdr3_nt: TGTGCCAGCAGCCAAGAAGGGACAGGGGGCCTCGAGCAGTACTTC; cdr3_aa: CASSQEGTGGLEQYF
v_call: TRBV5-5; d_call: .; j_call: TRBJ1-6; clone_size: .; cdr3_nt: TGTGCCAGCAGCTTGGGGCAGCAATCACCCCTCCACTTT; cdr3_aa: CASSLGQQSPLHF
v_call: TRBV5-1; d_call: TRBD2; j_call: TRBJ2-1; clone_size: few; cdr3_nt: TGCGCCAGCAGCTTCTTTAGCGGGGAATACAATGAGCAGTTCTTC; cdr3_aa: CASSFFSGEYNEQFF
v_call: TRBV5-4; d_call: .; j_call: TRBJ2-1; clone_size: .; cdr3_nt: TGTGCCAGCAGCTTCTTCGGGGGCGGCAATGAGCAGTTCTTC; cdr3_aa: CASSFFGGGNEQFF
v_call: TRBV27; d_call: .; j_call: TRBJ1-5; clone_size: few; cdr3_nt: TGTGCCAGCAGTTTCCACAGCCAGAGTCAGCCCCAGCATTTT; cdr3_aa: CASSFHSQSQPQHF
v_call: TRBV2; d_call: .; j_call: TRBJ2-3; clone_size: .; cdr3_nt: TGTGCCAGCAGTCGGGACTTTCGCCGCACAGATACGCAGTATTTT; cdr3_aa: CASSRDFRRTDTQYF
v_call: TRBV7-2; d_call: TRBD2; j_call: TRBJ2-2; clone_size: .; cdr3_nt: TGTGCCAGCAGCCGGAGCGGGAGCACCGGGGAGCTGTTTTTT; cdr3_aa: CASSRSGSTGELFF
v_call: TRBV18; d_call: .; j_call: TRBJ1-4; clone_size: .; cdr3_nt: TGTGCCAGCTCACCGCAGGGGAATGAAAAACTGTTTTTT; cdr3_aa: CASSPQGNEKLFF
v_call: TRBV6-5; d_call: .; j_call: TRBJ1-5; clone_size: .; cdr3_nt: TGTGCCAGCAGTTTGGGGCCCGGAGTGGGGCCCCAGCATTTT; cdr3_aa: CASSLGPGVGPQHF
v_call: TRBV15; d_call: TRBD1; j_call: TRBJ1-5; clone_size: .; cdr3_nt: TGTGCCACCAGCAAATACCGGGACAGCTATAGCAATCAGCCCCAGCATTTT; cdr3_aa: CATSKYRDSYSNQPQHF
v_call: TRBV29-1; d_call: .; j_call: TRBJ1-1; clone_size: .; cdr3_nt: TGCAGCGTTGCCGCTAGCATGAACACTGAAGCTTTCTTT; cdr3_aa: CSVAASMNTEAFF
v_call: TRBV6-5; d_call: .; j_call: TRBJ2-1; clone_size: .; cdr3_nt: TGTGCCAGCTTCCGAACTAGCTCGAATGAGCAGTTCTTC; cdr3_aa: CASFRTSSNEQFF
v_call: TRBV5-1; d_call: .; j_call: TRBJ2-5; clone_size: .; cdr3_nt: TGCGCCAGCAGCTTGGCGGCGGGGCAAGAGACCCAGTACTTC; cdr3_aa: CASSLAAGQETQYF
v_call: TRBV20-1; d_call: .; j_call: TRBJ1-5; clone_size: .; cdr3_nt: TGCAGTGCTAGGGGAGGTCAGCCCCAGCATTTT; cdr3_aa: CSARGGQPQHF
v_call: TRBV15; d_call: .; j_call: TRBJ2-7; clone_size: .; cdr3_nt: TGTGCCACCAGGACAGAAGAAAGCTCCTACGAGCAGTACTTC; cdr3_aa: CATRTEESSYEQYF
v_call: TRBV6-8; d_call: TRBD2; j_call: TRBJ2-1; clone_size: .; cdr3_nt: TGTGCCAGCAGTAGAGGGACTAGCGGGAGGGAAAGGAGGTCCTACAATGAGCAGTTCTTC; cdr3_aa: CASSRGTSGRERRSYNEQFF
v_call: TRBV10-3; d_call: .; j_call: TRBJ1-2; clone_size: .; cdr3_nt: TGTGCCATCAGTGAGTCGAAGTCGGACCCGAGCTTC; cdr3_aa: CAISESKSDPSF
v_call: TRBV7-2; d_call: .; j_call: TRBJ2-1; clone_size: .; cdr3_nt: TGTGCCAGCAGCCGTCCTCCTGGCCACAATGAGCAGTTCTTC; cdr3_aa: CASSRPPGHNEQFF
v_call: TRBV10-3; d_call: TRBD2; j_call: TRBJ2-3; clone_size: .; cdr3_nt: TGTGCCATCAGAGGAGCGGGAGAGGTCACAGATACGCAGTATTTT; cdr3_aa: CAIRGAGEVTDTQYF
v_call: TRBV4-1; d_call: TRBD1; j_call: TRBJ1-6; clone_size: .; cdr3_nt: TGCGCCAGCAGATCGACAGGGGGTAATTCACCCCTCCACTTT; cdr3_aa: CASRSTGGNSPLHF
v_call: TRBV19; d_call: TRBD2; j_call: TRBJ2-7; clone_size: .; cdr3_nt: TGTGCCAGTAGTTTAGCGGGAGTGGGCGAGCAGTACTTC; cdr3_aa: CASSLAGVGEQYF
v_call: TRBV28; d_call: .; j_call: TRBJ1-6; clone_size: .; cdr3_nt: TGTGCCAGCCTCCTTCAGGCAGGGGCCTCCGCCCTCCACTTT; cdr3_aa: CASLLQAGASALHF
v_call: TRBV30; d_call: TRBD1; j_call: TRBJ1-2; clone_size: .; cdr3_nt: TGTGCCTGGAGTGTACCGGGACAGGCTACAGTTTATGGCTACACCTTC; cdr3_aa: CAWSVPGQATVYGYTF
v_call: TRBV6-2/TRBV6-3; d_call: .; j_call: TRBJ1-1; clone_size: .; cdr3_nt: TGTGCCAGCAGTTATTCCTTAGTCGGGGGCACTGAAGCTTTCTTT; cdr3_aa: CASSYSLVGGTEAFF
v_call: TRBV20-1; d_call: TRBD1; j_call: TRBJ2-7; clone_size: .; cdr3_nt: TGCAGTGCTCTGGACAGGGGAGATACACACTTC; cdr3_aa: CSALDRGDTHF